These 8 T cell receptor beta chains share one sample of origin, sequenced in a study of cytomegalovirus exposure and HLA in healthy donors. The PCR used 60 Vbeta and 13 Jbeta primers. This table comes from immunoSEQ multiplex PCR, and its TCRdb copy is limited to in-frame clones, with some not included. The sample lists hundreds of thousands of clones; around 76% were seen once. Sequenced input: PBMCs. The receptors come from a man aged 35 to 55 in good health and CMV-seropositive.

The V gene is TRBV27, the J gene TRBJ2-7; TRBD2 aligns across 10 bases. Looked up from germline, CDR1 is MNHEY and CDR2 is SMNVEV (reference sequence). The CDR3 is made up of 14 amino acids. V lost 8 bases to trimming and J lost 2 bases; unmatched junction nucleotides: 6. The CDR3 bases are TGTGCCAGCGGGGGCAGCGGGAGGGCCTACGAGCAGTACTTC. Amino acid sequence: CASGGSGRAYEQYF.

J is TRBJ1-3 and V is TRBV4-1, with D perhaps TRBD1 (6 bases). The V gene lost 1 base and the J gene lost 0 bases, with 19 bases spanning the gap. CDR1 and CDR2 from the germline V gene are MGHRA and YSYEKL. This CDR3 has 19 amino acids. The CDR3 here is CASSQVGGREGSSGNTIYF. The DNA for the CDR3 is TGCGCCAGCAGCCAAGTCGGGGGGCGTGAGGGCAGCTCTGGAAACACCATATATTTT.

V usage is TRBV6-1 and J usage is TRBJ1-2; possible D gene TRBD1, 6 bases. Per the germline V gene, CDR1 is MNHNS and CDR2 is SASEGT. This CDR3 has 13 residues. Trimming removed 4 bases at V and 4 bases at J, with 10 bases between. This chain's CDR3 is CASSGGQFYGYTF. CDR3 bases: TGTGCCAGCAGTGGCGGACAGTTCTATGGCTACACCTTC.

This rearrangement joins TRBV11-3 to TRBJ1-2, with 8 bases lining up with TRBD1. After removal of 0 bases from V and 3 bases from J, the junction contained 6 bases not matched to a gene. In germline, CDR1 is SGHNT, CDR2 YENEEA. This CDR3 spans 16 amino acids. CDR3 bases: TGTGCCAGCAGCTTAGATCGGACAGGGTCCTACTATGGCTACACCTTC. Encoded protein: CASSLDRTGSYYGYTF.

The chain uses TRBV2 and TRBJ1-2; TRBD1 matches at 7 bases. The CDR3 is 13 residues long. The V gene end was trimmed by 6 bases and the J gene end by 5 bases; junction bases not matched to a gene: 6. The germline V gene encodes CDR1 SNHLY and CDR2 FYNNEI. The DNA of the CDR3 is TGTGCCAGCAGCGACAGGGTCCTTTATGGCTACACCTTC. Translating gives CASSDRVLYGYTF.

The chain couples TRBV6-5 to TRBJ1-1; D possibly corresponds to TRBD1 (5 bases). The V end was cut by 7 bases, the J end by 5 bases, with 20 bases between. The CDR3 runs 15 residues. Germline V lookup: CDR1 MNHEY, CDR2 SVGAGI. CDR3 sequence: CASTSGGKGGTEAFF. The CDR3 region has the DNA TGTGCCAGCACCTCCGGGGGGAAGGGAGGGACTGAAGCTTTCTTT.

This clone was recorded a few times. CDR3 sequence: CASSLSGGTTGELFF. The CDR3 bases are TGCGCCAGCAGCTTGTCAGGGGGTACCACCGGGGAGCTGTTTTTT. The V call is TRBV5-1, the J call TRBJ2-2, with TRBD1 matching over 7 bases. J lost 4 bases, V lost 1 base, and 4 bases had no gene match. Germline CDR1 is SGHRS and CDR2 is YFSETQ. CDR3 size: 15 residues.

The genes are TRBV9 and TRBJ2-1, with TRBD2 matching over 9 bases. The CDR3 sequence is 17 residues long. CDR1 SGDLS and CDR2 YYNGEE come from the germline V gene. Losses at the gene ends were 1 base for V and 0 bases for J; bases not matched to a gene: 5. The CDR3 sequence: CASSVKAGGPSYNEQFF. Written as DNA, the CDR3 is TGTGCCAGCAGCGTAAAAGCGGGAGGCCCCTCCTACAATGAGCAGTTCTTC.